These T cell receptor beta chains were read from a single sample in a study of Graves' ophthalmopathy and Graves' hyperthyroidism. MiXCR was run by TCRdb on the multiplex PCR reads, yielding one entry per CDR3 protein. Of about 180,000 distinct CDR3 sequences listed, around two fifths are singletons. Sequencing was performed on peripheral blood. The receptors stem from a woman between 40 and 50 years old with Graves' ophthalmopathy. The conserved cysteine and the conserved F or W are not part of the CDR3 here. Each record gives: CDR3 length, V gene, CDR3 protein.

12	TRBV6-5	ASSYAGPDGTQY
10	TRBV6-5	ASSTPGSRQY
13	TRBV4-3	ASSQDIGGNQPQH
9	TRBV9	ASSANYGYT
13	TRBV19	ASSISGWSNQPQH
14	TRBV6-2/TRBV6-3	ASRPRAGRREETQY
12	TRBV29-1	SAWRGTSSYEQY
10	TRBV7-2	ASSRNNSPLH
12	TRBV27	ASSLTTGYDGYT
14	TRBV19	ASSIRAGQGAYEQY
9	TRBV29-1	SVRTSHEQY
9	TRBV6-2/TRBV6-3	ASSPKYEQY
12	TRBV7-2	ASSPDYGNYGYT
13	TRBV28	ASTTATGGGETQY
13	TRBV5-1	ASSDGTPRPYGYT
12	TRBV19	ASRPGFSNQPQH
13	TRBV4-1	ASSQGTGLNYGYT